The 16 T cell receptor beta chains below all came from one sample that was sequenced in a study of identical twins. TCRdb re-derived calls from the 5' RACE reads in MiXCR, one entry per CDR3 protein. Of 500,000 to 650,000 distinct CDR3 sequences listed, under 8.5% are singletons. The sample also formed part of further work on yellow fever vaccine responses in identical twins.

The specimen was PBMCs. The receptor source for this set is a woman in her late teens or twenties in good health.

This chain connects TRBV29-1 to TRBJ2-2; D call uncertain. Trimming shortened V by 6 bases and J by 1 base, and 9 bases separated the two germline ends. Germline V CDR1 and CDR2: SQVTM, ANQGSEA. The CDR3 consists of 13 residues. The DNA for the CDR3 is TGCAGCGTGGCGGACGGGAACACCGGGGAGCTGTTTTTT. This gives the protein CSVADGNTGELFF.

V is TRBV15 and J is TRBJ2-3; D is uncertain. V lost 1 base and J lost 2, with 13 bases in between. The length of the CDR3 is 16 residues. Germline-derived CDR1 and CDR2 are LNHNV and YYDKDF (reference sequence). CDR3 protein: CATSRGLSQPTDTQYF. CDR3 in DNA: TGTGCCACCAGCAGAGGTCTTAGCCAGCCCACAGATACGCAGTATTTT.

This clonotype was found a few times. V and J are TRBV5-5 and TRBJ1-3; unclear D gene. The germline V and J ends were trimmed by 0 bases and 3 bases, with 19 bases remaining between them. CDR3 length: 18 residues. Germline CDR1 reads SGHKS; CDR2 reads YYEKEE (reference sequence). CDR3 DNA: TGTGCCAGCAGCTTGGTTAAGGGTGGATGGTCTGGTGGAAACACCATATATTTT. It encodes CASSLVKGGWSGGNTIYF.

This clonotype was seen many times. The CDR3 is CASSAAGQGTDTQYF. CDR3 DNA sequence: TGTGCCAGCAGTGCCGCGGGACAGGGCACAGATACGCAGTATTTT. The chain recombines TRBV6-1 with TRBJ2-3, with TRBD1 identical over 8 bases. The CDR3 has 15 residues. J lost 1 base, V lost 4 bases, and 4 bases had no gene match. The germline V gene encodes CDR1 MNHNS and CDR2 SASEGT.

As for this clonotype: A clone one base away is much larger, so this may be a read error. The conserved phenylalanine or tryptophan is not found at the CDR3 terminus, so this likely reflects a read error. The CDR3 DNA follows: TGTGCCATCAGTGCAGGGAACAATGAGCAGTTCTCC. Translating gives CAISAGNNEQFS. The chain combines TRBV10-3 with TRBJ2-1, with D tentatively TRBD1 (5 bases). Germline V lookup: CDR1 ENHRY, CDR2 SYGVKD. Trimming stripped 4 bases from V and 5 bases from J, with 6 bases between. The length of the CDR3 is 12 residues.

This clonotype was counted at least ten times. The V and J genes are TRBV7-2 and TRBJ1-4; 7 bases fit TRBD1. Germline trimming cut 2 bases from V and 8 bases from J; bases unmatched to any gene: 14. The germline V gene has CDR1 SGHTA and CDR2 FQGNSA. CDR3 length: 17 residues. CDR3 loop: CASSLFPTGQGREKLFF. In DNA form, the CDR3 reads TGTGCCAGCAGCTTATTCCCGACAGGGCAAGGCAGAGAAAAACTGTTTTTT.

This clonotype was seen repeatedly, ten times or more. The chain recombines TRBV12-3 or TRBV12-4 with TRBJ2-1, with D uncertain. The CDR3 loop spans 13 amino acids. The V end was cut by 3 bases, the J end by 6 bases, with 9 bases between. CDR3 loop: CASSFNTFNEQFF. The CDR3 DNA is TGTGCCAGCAGTTTCAACACATTCAATGAGCAGTTCTTC.

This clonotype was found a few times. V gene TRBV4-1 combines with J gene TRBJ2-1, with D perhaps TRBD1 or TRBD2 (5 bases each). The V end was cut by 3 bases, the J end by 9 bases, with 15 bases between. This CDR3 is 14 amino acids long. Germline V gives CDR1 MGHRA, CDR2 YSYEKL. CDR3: CASSQAQGVGEQFF. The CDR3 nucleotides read TGCGCCAGCAGCCAGGCCCAGGGAGTAGGTGAGCAGTTCTTC.

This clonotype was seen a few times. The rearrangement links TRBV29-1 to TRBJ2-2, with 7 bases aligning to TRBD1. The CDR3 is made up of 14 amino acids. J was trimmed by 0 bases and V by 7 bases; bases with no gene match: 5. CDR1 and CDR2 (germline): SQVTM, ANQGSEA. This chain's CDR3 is CSAPGQSNTGELFF. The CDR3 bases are TGCAGCGCCCCGGGACAGTCGAACACCGGGGAGCTGTTTTTT.

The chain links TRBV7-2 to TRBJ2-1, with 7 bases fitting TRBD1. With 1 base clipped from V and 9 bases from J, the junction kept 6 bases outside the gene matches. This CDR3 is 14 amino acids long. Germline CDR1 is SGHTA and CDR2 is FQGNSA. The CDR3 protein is CASSLGTGAAEQFF. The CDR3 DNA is TGTGCCAGCAGCTTAGGGACAGGAGCGGCTGAGCAGTTCTTC.

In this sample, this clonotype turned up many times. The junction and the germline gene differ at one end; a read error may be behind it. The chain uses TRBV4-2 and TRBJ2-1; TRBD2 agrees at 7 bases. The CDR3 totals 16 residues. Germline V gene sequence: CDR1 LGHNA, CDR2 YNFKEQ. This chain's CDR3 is CASSKEEGRAVDEQFF. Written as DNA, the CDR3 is TGTGCCAGCAGCAAAGAAGAGGGGAGGGCCGTAGATGAGCAGTTCTTC.

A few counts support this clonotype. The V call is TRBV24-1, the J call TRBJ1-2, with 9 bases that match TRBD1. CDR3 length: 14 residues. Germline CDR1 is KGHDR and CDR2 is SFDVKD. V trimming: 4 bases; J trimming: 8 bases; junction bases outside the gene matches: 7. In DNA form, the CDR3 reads TGTGCCACCAGTGACTCGGGACAGGGCTACGGCTACACCTTC. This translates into CATSDSGQGYGYTF.

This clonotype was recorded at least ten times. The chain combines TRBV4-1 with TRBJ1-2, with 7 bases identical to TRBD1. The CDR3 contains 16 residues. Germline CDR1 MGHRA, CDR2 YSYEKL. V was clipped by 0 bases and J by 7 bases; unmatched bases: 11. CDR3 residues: CASSQEPDRASRGYTF. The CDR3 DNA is TGCGCCAGCAGCCAAGAGCCCGACAGGGCCTCTCGTGGCTACACCTTC.

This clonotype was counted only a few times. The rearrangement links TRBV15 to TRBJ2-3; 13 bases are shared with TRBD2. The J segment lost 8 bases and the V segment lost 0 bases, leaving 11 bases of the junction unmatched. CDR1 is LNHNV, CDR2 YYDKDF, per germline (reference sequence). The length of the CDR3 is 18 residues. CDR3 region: CATSRESGTSGALGTQYF. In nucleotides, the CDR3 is TGTGCCACCAGCAGAGAGAGCGGGACTAGCGGGGCCCTCGGTACGCAGTATTTT.

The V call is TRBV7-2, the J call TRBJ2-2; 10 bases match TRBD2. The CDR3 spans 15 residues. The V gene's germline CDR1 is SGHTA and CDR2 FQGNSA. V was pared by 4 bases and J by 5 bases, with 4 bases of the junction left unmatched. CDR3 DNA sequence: TGTGCCAGCAGCTCGGGACTAGCGATGACCGGGGAGCTGTTTTTT. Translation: CASSSGLAMTGELFF.

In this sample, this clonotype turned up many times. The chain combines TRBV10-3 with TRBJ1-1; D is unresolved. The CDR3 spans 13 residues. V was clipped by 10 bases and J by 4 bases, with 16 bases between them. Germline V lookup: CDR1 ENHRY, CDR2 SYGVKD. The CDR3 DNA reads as TGTGCCACCCAGGCAGGACCCTTCACTGAAGCTTTCTTT. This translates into CATQAGPFTEAFF.